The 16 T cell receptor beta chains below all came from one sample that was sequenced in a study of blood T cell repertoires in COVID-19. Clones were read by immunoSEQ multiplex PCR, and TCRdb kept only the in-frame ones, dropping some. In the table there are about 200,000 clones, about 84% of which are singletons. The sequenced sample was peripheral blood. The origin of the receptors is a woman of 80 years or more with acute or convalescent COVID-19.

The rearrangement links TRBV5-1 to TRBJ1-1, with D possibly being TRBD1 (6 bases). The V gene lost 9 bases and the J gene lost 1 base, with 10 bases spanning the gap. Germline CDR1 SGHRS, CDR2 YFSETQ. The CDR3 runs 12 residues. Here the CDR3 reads CAKDSRNTEAFF. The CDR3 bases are TGCGCCAAGGACAGTCGGAACACTGAAGCTTTCTTT. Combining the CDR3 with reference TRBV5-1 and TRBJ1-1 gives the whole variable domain KAGVTQTPRYLIKTRGQQVTLSCSPISGHRSVSWYQQTPGQGLQFLFEYFSETQRNKGNFPGRFSGRQFSNSRSEMNVSTLELGDSALYLCAKDSRNTEAFFGQGTRLTVV.

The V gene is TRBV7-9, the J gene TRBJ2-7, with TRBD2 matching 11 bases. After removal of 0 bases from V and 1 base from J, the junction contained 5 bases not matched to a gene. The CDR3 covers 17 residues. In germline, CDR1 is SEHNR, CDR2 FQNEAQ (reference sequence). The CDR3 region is CASSLASGGAWSYEQYF. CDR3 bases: TGTGCCAGCAGCTTAGCTAGCGGGGGGGCCTGGTCCTACGAGCAGTACTTC.

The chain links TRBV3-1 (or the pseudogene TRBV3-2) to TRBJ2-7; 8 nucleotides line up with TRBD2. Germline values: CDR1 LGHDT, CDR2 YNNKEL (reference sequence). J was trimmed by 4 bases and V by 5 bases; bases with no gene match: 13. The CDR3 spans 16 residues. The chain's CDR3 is CASSTLRSGSSYEQYF. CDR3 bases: TGTGCCAGCAGCACTCTCAGGAGCGGGAGTTCATACGAGCAGTACTTC.

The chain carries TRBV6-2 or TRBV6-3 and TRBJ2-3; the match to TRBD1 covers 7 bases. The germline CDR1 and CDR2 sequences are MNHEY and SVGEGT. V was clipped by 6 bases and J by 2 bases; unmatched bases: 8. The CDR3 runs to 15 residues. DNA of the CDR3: TGTGCCAGCAGCCAACAGGGGACGACCACAGATACGCAGTATTTT. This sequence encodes CASSQQGTTTDTQYF.

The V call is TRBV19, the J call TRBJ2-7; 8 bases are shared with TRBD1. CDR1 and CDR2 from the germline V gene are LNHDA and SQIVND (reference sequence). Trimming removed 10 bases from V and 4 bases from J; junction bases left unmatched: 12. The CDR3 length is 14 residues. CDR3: CATTTRDRPYEQYF. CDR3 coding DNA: TGTGCCACTACGACCCGGGACAGGCCATACGAGCAGTACTTC. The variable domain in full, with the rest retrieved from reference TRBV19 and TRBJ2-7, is DGGITQSPKYLFRKEGQNVTLSCEQNLNHDAMYWYRQDPGQGLRLIYYSQIVNDFQKGDIAEGYSVSREKKESFPLTVTSAQKNPTAFYLCATTTRDRPYEQYFGPGTRLTVT.

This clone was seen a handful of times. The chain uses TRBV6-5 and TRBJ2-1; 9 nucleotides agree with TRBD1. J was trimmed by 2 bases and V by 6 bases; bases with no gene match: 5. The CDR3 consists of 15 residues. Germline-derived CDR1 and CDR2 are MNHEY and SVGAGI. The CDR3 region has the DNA TGTGCCAGCAGAGCCGGGACAGGGACCTACAATGAGCAGTTCTTC. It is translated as CASRAGTGTYNEQFF.

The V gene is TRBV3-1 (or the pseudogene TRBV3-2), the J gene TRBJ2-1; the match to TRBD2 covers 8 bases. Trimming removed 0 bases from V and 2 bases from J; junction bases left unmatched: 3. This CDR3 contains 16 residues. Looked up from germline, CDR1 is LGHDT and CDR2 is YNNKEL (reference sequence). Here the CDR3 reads CASSQDNSGAYNEQFF. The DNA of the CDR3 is TGTGCCAGCAGCCAAGATAATAGCGGGGCCTACAATGAGCAGTTCTTC.

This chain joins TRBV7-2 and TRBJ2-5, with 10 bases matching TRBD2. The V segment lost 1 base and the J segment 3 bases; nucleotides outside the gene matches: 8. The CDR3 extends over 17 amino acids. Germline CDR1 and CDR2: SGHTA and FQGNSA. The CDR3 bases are TGTGCCAGCAGCTTAGAGGGGGCTAGCGGGGGAGAAGAGACCCAGTACTTC. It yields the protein CASSLEGASGGEETQYF.

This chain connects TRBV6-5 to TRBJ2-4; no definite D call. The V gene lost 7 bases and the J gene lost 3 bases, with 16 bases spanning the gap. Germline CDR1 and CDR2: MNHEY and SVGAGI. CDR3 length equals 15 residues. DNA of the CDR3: TGTGCCAGCACCGTAAGCGCGTATGGCAAAAACATTCAGTACTTC. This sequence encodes CASTVSAYGKNIQYF.

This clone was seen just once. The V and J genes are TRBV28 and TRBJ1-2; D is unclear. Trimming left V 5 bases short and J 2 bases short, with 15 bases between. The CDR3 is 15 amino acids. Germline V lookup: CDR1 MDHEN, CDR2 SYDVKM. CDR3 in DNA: TGTGCCAGCAGTCCGGGATCCACAGTGAACTATGGCTACACCTTC. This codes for CASSPGSTVNYGYTF.

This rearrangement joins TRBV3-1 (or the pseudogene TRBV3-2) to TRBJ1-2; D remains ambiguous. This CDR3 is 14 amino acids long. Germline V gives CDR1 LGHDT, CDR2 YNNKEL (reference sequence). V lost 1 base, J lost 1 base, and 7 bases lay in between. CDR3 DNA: TGTGCCAGCAGCCAAGGGGCAGATAACTATGGCTACACCTTC. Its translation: CASSQGADNYGYTF.

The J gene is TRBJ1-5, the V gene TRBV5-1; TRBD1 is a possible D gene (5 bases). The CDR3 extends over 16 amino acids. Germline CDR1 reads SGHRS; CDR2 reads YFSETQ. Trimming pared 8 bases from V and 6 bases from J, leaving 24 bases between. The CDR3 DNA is TGCGCCAGGGTTACGAGATTCAGGGTGGATAGTCAGCCCCAGCATTTT. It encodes CARVTRFRVDSQPQHF.

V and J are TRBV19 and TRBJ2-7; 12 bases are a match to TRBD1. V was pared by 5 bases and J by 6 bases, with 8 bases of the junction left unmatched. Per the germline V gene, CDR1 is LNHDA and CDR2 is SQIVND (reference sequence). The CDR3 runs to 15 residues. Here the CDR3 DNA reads TGTGCCAGTAGTGGGACAGGGGGCTTACAAGGCGAGCAGTACTTC. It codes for CASSGTGGLQGEQYF.

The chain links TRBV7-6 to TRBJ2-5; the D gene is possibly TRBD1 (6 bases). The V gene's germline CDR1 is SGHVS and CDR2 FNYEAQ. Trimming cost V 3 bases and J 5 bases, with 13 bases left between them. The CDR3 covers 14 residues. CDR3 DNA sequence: TGTGCCAGCAGCTTTCAGGACAGAGGGGAGACCCAGTACTTC. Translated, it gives CASSFQDRGETQYF.

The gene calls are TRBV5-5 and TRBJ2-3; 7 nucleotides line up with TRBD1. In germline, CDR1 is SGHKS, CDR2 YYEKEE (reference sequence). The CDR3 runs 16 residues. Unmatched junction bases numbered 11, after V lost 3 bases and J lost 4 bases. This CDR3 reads CASSSYRGAEADTQYF. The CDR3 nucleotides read TGTGCCAGCAGCTCGTACAGGGGCGCAGAAGCAGATACGCAGTATTTT.

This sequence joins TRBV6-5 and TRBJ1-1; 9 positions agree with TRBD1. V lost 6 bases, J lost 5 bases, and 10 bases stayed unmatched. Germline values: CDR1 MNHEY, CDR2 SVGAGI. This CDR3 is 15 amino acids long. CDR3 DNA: TGTGCCAGCAGCCTGACAGGGGGGACGATGACTGAAGCTTTCTTT. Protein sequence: CASSLTGGTMTEAFF.